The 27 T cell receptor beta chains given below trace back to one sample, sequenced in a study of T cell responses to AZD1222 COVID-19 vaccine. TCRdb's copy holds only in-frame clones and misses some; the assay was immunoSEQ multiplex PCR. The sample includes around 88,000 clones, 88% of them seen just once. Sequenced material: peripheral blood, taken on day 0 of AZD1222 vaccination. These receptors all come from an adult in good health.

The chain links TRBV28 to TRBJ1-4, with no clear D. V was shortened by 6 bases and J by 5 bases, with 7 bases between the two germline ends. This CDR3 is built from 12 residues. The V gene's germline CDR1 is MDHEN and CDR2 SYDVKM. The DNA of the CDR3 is TGTGCCAGCAGGGAGATAAATGAAAAACTGTTTTTT. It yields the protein CASREINEKLFF.

The CDR3 sequence: CASTSPRTAGGYTF. The CDR3 nucleotides are TGTGCCAGTACCAGCCCCCGGACAGCAGGTGGCTACACCTTC. This chain connects TRBV19 to TRBJ1-2; the D gene is possibly TRBD1 (6 bases). V was cut by 7 bases and J by 7 bases, with 19 bases left in between. The CDR3 is 14 amino acids. CDR1 is LNHDA, CDR2 SQIVND, per germline (reference sequence).

The CDR3 loop is CASSRTGGRETQYF. As DNA, the CDR3 is TGTGCCAGCAGCCGGACAGGGGGCAGGGAGACCCAGTACTTC. The V call is TRBV5-8, the J call TRBJ2-5, with 11 nucleotides matching TRBD1. Germline lookup yields CDR1 SGHTS and CDR2 YDEGEE. The ends lost 4 bases at V and 5 bases at J; junction bases unmatched: 4. The CDR3 contains 14 residues.

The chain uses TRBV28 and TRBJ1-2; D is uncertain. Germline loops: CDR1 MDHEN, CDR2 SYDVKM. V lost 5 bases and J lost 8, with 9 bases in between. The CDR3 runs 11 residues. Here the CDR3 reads CASSRGLGYTF. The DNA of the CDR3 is TGTGCCAGCAGTCGCGGACTGGGCTACACCTTC.

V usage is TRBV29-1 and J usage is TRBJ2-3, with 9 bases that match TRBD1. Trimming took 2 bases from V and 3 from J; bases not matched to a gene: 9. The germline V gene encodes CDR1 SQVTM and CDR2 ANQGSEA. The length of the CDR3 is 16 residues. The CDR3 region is CSVETFAGQGTDTQYF. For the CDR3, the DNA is TGCAGCGTTGAAACATTCGCGGGACAGGGAACAGATACGCAGTATTTT.

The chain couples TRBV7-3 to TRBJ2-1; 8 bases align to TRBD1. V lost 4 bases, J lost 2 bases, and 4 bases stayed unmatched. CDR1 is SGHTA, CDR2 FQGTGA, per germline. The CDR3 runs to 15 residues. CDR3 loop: CASSSGGGAYNEQFF. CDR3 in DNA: TGTGCCAGCAGCTCAGGGGGCGGAGCCTACAATGAGCAGTTCTTC.

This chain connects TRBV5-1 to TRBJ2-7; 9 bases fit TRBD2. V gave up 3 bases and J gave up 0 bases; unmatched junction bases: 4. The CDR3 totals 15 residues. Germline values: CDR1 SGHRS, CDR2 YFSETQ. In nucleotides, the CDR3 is TGCGCCAGCAGCTGGAGCGGGGGGAGCTCCTACGAGCAGTACTTC. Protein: CASSWSGGSSYEQYF.

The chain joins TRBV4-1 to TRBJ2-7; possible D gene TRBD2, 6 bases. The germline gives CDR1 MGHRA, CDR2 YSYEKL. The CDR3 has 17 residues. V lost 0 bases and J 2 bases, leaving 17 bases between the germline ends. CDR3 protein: CASSQDPPGAPPYEQYF. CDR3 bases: TGCGCCAGCAGCCAAGACCCGCCGGGAGCTCCTCCCTACGAGCAGTACTTC.

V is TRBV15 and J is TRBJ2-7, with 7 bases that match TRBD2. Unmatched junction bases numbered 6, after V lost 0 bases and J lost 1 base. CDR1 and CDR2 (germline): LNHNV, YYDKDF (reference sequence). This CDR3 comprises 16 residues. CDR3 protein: CATSRDRTSESYEQYF. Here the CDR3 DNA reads TGTGCCACCAGCAGAGATAGAACTAGCGAGTCCTACGAGCAGTACTTC.

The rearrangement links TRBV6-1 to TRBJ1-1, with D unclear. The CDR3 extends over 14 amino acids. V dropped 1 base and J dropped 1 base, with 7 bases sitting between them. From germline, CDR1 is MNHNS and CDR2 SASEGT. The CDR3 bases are TGTGCCAGCAGTGAAGAGGTCCAGAACACTGAAGCTTTCTTT. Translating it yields CASSEEVQNTEAFF.

The CDR3 protein is CASSSRTGTPYEQYF. The CDR3 DNA sequence: TGTGCCAGCAGCTCCAGGACAGGGACCCCCTACGAGCAGTACTTC. V and J are TRBV7-9 and TRBJ2-7; 8 bases fit TRBD1. The trim removed 4 bases at V and 2 bases at J, leaving 7 bases unmatched. The germline CDR1 and CDR2 sequences are SEHNR and FQNEAQ (reference sequence). This CDR3 has 15 amino acids.

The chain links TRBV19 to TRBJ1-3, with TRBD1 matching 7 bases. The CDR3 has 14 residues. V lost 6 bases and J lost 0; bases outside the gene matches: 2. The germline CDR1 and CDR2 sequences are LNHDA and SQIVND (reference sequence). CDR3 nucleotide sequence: TGTGCCAGTAGCGGGACAGACTCTGGAAACACCATATATTTT. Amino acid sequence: CASSGTDSGNTIYF.

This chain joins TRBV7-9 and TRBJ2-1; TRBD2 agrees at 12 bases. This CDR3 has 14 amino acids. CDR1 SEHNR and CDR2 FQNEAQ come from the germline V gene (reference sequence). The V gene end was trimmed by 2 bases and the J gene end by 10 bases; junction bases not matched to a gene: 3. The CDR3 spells CASSLILAGGEQFF. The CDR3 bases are TGTGCCAGCAGCTTAATCCTAGCGGGAGGGGAGCAGTTCTTC. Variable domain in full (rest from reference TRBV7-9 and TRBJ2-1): DTGVSQNPRHKITKRGQNVTFRCDPISEHNRLYWYRQTLGQGPEFLTYFQNEAQLEKSRLLSDRFSAERPKGSFSTLEIQRTEQGDSAMYLCASSLILAGGEQFFGPGTRLTVL.

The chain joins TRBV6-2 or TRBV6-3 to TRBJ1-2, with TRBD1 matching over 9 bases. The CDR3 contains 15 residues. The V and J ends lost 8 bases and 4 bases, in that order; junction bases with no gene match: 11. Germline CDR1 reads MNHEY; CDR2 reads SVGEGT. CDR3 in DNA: TGTGCCAGCGGTTCAAACAGGGGGCCTACCTATGGCTACACCTTC. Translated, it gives CASGSNRGPTYGYTF.

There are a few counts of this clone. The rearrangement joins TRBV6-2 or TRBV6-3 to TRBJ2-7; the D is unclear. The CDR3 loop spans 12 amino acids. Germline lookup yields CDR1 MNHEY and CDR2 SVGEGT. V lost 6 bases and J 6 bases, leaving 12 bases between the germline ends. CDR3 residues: CASSLTVGEQYF. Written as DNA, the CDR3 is TGTGCCAGCAGCCTGACCGTGGGCGAGCAGTACTTC.

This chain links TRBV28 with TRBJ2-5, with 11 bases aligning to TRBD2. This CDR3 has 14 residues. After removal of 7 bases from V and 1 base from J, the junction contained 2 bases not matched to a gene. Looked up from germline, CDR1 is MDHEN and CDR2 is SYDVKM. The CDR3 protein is CASTGTSGQETQYF. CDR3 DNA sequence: TGTGCCAGCACTGGGACTAGCGGCCAAGAGACCCAGTACTTC. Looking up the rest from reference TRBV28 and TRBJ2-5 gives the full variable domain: DVKVTQSSRYLVKRTGEKVFLECVQDMDHENMFWYRQDPGLGLRLIYFSYDVKMKEKGDIPEGYSVSREKKERFSLILESASTNQTSMYLCASTGTSGQETQYFGPGTRLLVL.

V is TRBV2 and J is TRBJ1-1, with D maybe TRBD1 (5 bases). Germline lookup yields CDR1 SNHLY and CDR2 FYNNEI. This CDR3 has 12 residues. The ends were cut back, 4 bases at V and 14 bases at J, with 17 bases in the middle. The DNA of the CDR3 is TGTGCCAGCAGTGCGCGGCAGGGCTCTATATTCTTT. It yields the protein CASSARQGSIFF. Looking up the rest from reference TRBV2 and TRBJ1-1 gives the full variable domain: EPEVTQTPSHQVTQMGQEVILRCVPISNHLYFYWYRQILGQKVEFLVSFYNNEISEKSEIFDDQFSVERPDGSNFTLKIRSTKLEDSAMYFCASSARQGSIFFGQGTRLTVV.

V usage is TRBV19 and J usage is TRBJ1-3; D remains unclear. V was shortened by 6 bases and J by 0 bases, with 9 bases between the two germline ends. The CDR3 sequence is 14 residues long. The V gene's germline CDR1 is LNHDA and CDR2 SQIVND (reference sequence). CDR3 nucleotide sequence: TGTGCCAGTAGAGGCTTCAGCTCTGGAAACACCATATATTTT. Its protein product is CASRGFSSGNTIYF.

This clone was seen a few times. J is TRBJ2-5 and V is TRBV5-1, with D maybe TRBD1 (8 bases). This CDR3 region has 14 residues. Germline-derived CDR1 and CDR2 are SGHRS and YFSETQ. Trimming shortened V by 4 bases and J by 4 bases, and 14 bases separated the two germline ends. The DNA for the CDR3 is TGCGCCAGCAGCAACAGGGGGAGGGGAGAGACCCAGTACTTC. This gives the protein CASSNRGRGETQYF.

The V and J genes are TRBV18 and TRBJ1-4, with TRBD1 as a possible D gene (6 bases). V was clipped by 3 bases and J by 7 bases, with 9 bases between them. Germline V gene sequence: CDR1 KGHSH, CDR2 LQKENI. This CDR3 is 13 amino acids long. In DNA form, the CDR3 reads TGTGCCAGCTCACCGGGACAAACTGAAAAACTGTTTTTT. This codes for CASSPGQTEKLFF.

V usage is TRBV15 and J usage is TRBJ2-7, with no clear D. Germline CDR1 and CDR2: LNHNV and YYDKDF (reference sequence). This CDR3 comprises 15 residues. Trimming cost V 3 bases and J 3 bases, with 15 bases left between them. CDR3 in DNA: TGTGCCACCAGCAGCAGCCCGAGGCCAAACTACGAGCAGTACTTC. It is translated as CATSSSPRPNYEQYF.

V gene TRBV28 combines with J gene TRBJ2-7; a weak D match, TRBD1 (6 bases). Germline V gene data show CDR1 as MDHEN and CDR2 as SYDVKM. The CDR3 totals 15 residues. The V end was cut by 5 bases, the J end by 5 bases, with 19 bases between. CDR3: CASSPTRGWVHEQYF. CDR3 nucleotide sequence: TGTGCCAGCAGTCCGACCAGGGGATGGGTCCACGAGCAGTACTTC.

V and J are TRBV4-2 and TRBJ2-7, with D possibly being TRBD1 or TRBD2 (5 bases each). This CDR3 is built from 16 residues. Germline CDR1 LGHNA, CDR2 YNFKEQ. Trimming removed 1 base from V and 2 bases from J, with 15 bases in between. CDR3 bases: TGTGCCAGCAGCCAAGCTCAAGGGACGGATACCTACGAGCAGTACTTC. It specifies CASSQAQGTDTYEQYF.

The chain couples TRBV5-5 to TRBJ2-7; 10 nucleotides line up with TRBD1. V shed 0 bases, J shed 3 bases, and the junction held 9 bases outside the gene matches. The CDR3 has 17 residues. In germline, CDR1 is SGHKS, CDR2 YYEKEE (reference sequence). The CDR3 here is CASSLGNPGQGSYEQYF. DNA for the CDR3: TGTGCCAGCAGCTTGGGTAATCCGGGACAGGGGAGCTACGAGCAGTACTTC.

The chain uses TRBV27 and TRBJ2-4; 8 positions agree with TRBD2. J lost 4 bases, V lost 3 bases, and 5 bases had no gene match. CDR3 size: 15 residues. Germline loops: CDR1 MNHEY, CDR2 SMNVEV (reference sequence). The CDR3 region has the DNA TGTGCCAGCAGTTTTTCGGGGGGGCAAAAAAACATTCAGTACTTC. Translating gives CASSFSGGQKNIQYF.

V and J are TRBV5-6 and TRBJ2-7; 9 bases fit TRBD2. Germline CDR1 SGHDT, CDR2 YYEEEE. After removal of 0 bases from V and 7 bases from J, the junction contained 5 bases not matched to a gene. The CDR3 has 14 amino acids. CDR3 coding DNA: TGTGCCAGCAGCTTGGAGCGGGAGGCGGGTGAGCAGTACTTC. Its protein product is CASSLEREAGEQYF.

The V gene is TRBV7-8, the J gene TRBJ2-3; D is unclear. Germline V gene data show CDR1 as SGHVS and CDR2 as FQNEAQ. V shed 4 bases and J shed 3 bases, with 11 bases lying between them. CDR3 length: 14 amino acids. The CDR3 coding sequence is TGTGCCAGCAGCTCTGGTGTCAGAACAGATACGCAGTATTTT. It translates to CASSSGVRTDTQYF.